A selection of T cell receptor beta chains follows, all from one sample in a study of blood T cell repertoires in COVID-19. Measured with immunoSEQ multiplex PCR; TCRdb has only the in-frame clones, and not every one. This table has about 64,000 clones, 85% to 90% appearing once. Sequences were obtained from peripheral blood. The receptors stem from a middle-aged man with active COVID-19. Both conserved end residues are part of each CDR3. D genes are given only for firm matches. Not every row has a clone size; where given, it reads once, few, many or a size class.

few | TRBJ2-7 | - | TRBV7-9 | CASSPWGVAYEQYF | TGTGCCAGCAGCCCCTGGGGGGTGGCCTACGAGCAGTACTTC
few | TRBJ2-1 | - | TRBV2 | CASSVGMNNEQFF | TGTGCCAGCAGTGTTGGCATGAACAATGAGCAGTTCTTC
- | TRBJ2-2 | TRBD2 | TRBV7-2 | CASSPGELAGLNTGELFF | TGTGCCAGCAGCCCCGGGGAACTAGCGGGCTTAAACACCGGGGAGCTGTTTTTT
- | TRBJ2-1 | TRBD2 | TRBV7-6 | CASSQRSGGTDNEQFF | TGTGCCAGCAGCCAAAGGAGCGGGGGGACGGACAATGAGCAGTTCTTC
- | TRBJ2-7 | - | TRBV18 | CASSPRAYEQYF | TGTGCCAGCTCACCACGCGCTTACGAGCAGTACTTC
- | TRBJ2-3 | - | TRBV24-1 | CATSDSLVLDTQYF | TGTGCCACCAGTGATTCCCTAGTTCTGGATACGCAGTATTTT
- | TRBJ1-4 | - | TRBV7-7 | CASSLAGAGEKLFF | TGTGCCAGCAGCTTAGCAGGAGCGGGCGAAAAACTGTTTTTT
- | TRBJ2-2 | - | TRBV5-4 | CASSLGTGNTGELFF | TGTGCCAGCAGCTTGGGTACAGGGAACACCGGGGAGCTGTTTTTT
once | TRBJ2-3 | TRBD2 | TRBV4-2 | CASSQGLSSGRDTQYF | TGTGCCAGCAGCCAAGGACTGTCTAGCGGGAGGGATACGCAGTATTTT
few | TRBJ1-2 | - | TRBV4-3 | CASSQDGQSTGYTF | TGCGCCAGCAGCCAAGATGGACAGAGCACAGGCTACACCTTC
- | TRBJ1-1 | - | TRBV14 | CASSQVRGSPEAFF | TGTGCCAGCAGCCAAGTCAGGGGCTCGCCTGAAGCTTTCTTT
- | TRBJ2-1 | - | TRBV6-1 | CASSDPQYNEQFF | TGTGCCAGCAGTGATCCCCAGTACAATGAGCAGTTCTTC
- | TRBJ2-6 | - | TRBV4-3 | CASSPKGESGANVLTF | TGCGCCAGCAGCCCCAAAGGGGAAAGTGGGGCCAACGTCCTGACTTTC
- | TRBJ2-1 | TRBD1 | TRBV5-1 | CANRSGDSSLGIDNEQFF | TGCGCCAACAGATCCGGGGACAGCTCTTTGGGGATTGACAATGAGCAGTTCTTC
- | TRBJ2-7 | TRBD2 | TRBV7-2 | CASSSRAGVRYEQYF | TGTGCCAGCAGCTCCCGAGCGGGAGTGAGGTACGAGCAGTACTTC
- | TRBJ2-7 | TRBD2 | TRBV7-2 | CASSLVAGRTEQYF | TGTGCCAGCAGCTTAGTAGCGGGACGAACCGAGCAGTACTTC
- | TRBJ2-2 | - | TRBV28 | CASSLPGLNTGELFF | TGTGCCAGCAGTCTACCGGGACTCAACACCGGGGAGCTGTTTTTT
- | TRBJ2-1 | TRBD2 | TRBV5-1 | CASIPSGTSGGKSYNEQFF | TGCGCCAGCATCCCCTCCGGGACTAGCGGGGGAAAGTCCTACAATGAGCAGTTCTTC
- | TRBJ2-7 | TRBD1 | TRBV19 | CASSTRTGEKRAYEQYF | TGTGCCAGTAGTACCCGGACAGGGGAGAAGCGGGCCTACGAGCAGTACTTC
- | TRBJ1-4 | TRBD1 | TRBV5-4 | CASSRGDRRNEKLFF | TGTGCCAGCAGCCGAGGGGACAGACGTAATGAAAAACTGTTTTTT
- | TRBJ1-2 | - | TRBV28 | CASSLRGAMHYGYTF | TGTGCCAGCAGTTTAAGGGGCGCCATGCACTATGGCTACACCTTC
- | TRBJ2-2 | - | TRBV7-9 | CASTLSGQPLELLWGELFF | TGTGCCAGCACCCTGTCGGGACAACCTTTGGAACTCTTGTGGGGGGAGCTGTTTTTT
- | TRBJ2-1 | TRBD2 | TRBV27 | CASLTSVLGNEQFF | TGTGCCAGCCTGACTAGCGTACTAGGCAATGAGCAGTTCTTC
few | TRBJ1-4 | - | TRBV6-1 | CASSEVGGASDEKLFF | TGTGCCAGCAGTGAAGTGGGGGGGGCGTCGGATGAAAAACTGTTTTTT
once | TRBJ2-5 | - | TRBV18 | CASSPRAGVQETQYF | TGTGCCAGCTCACCACGGGCGGGCGTCCAAGAGACCCAGTACTTC
- | TRBJ2-7 | - | TRBV27 | CASSLLGAYEQYF | TGTGCCAGCAGTTTACTGGGGGCTTACGAGCAGTACTTC